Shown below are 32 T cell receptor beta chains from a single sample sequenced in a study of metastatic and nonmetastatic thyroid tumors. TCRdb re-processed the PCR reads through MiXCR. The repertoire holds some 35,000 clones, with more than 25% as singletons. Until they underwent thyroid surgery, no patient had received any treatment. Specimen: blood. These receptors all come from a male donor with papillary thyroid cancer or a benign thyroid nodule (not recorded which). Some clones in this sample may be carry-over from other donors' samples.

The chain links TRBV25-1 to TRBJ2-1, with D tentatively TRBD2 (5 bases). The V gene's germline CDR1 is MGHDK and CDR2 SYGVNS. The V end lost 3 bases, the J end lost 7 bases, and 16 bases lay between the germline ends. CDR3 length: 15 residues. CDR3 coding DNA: TGTGCCAGCAGTGATGTGCTAGCCAGAAGTAATGAGCAGTTCTTC. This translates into CASSDVLARSNEQFF. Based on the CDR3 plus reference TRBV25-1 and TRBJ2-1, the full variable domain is EADIYQTPRYLVIGTGKKITLECSQTMGHDKMYWYQQDPGMELHLIHYSYGVNSTEKGDLSSESTVSRIRTEHFPLTLESARPSHTSQYLCASSDVLARSNEQFFGPGTRLTVL.

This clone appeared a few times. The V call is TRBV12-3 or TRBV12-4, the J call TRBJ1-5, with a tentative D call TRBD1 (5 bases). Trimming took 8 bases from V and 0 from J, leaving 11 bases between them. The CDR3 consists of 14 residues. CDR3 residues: CASSLGGSNQPQHF. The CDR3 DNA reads TGTGCCAGCTCCCTCGGGGGTAGCAATCAGCCCCAGCATTTT.

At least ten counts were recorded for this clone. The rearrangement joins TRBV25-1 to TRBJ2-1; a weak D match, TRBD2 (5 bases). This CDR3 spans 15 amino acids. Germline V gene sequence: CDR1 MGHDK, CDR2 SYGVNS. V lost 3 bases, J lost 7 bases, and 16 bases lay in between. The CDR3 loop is CASSDGLARRNEQFF. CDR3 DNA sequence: TGTGCCAGCAGTGATGGGCTAGCCAGAAGGAATGAGCAGTTCTTC. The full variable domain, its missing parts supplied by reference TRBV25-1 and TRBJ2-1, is EADIYQTPRYLVIGTGKKITLECSQTMGHDKMYWYQQDPGMELHLIHYSYGVNSTEKGDLSSESTVSRIRTEHFPLTLESARPSHTSQYLCASSDGLARRNEQFFGPGTRLTVL.

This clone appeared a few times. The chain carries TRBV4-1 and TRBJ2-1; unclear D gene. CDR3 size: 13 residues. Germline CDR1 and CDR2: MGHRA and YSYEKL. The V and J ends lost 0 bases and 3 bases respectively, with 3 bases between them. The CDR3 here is CASSQDFYNEQFF. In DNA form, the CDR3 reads TGCGCCAGCAGCCAAGACTTCTACAATGAGCAGTTCTTC.

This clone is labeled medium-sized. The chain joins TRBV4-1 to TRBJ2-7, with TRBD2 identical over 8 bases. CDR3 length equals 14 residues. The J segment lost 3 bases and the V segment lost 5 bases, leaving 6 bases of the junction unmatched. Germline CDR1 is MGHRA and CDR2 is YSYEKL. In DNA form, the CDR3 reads TGCGCCAGCAGCTCCGGGACTAGTGTCTACGAGCAGTACTTC. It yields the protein CASSSGTSVYEQYF.

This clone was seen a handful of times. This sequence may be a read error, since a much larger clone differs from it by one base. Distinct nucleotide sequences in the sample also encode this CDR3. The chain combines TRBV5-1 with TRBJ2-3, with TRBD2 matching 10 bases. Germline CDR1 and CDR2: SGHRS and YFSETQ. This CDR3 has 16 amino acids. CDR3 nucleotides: TGCGCTAGCAGCTTGGTACTAGCGGGAAGCACAGATACACAGTATTTT. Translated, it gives CASSLVLAGSTDTQYF.

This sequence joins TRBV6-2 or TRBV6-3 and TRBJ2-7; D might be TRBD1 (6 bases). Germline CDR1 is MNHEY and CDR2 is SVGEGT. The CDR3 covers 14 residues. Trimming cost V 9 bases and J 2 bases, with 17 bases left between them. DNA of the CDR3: TGTGCCAGTAGCCTCTCGACAGGACCCTACGAGCAGTACTTC. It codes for CASSLSTGPYEQYF.

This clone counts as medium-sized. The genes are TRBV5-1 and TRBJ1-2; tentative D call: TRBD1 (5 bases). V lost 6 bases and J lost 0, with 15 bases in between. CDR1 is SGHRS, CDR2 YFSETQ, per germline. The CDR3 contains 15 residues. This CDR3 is CASTPDSPANYGYTF. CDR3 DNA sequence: TGCGCCAGCACCCCAGACAGCCCAGCTAACTATGGCTACACCTTC.

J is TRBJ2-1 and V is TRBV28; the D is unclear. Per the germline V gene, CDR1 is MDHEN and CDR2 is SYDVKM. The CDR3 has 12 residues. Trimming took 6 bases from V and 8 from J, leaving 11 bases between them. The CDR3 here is CASSPQHHEQFF. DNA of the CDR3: TGTGCCAGCAGCCCTCAGCACCATGAGCAGTTCTTC.

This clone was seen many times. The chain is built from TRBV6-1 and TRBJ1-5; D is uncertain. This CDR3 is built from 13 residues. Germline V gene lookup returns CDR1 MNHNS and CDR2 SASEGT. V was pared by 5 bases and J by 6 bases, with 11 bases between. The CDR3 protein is CASSLDPTQPQHF. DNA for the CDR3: TGTGCCAGCAGTCTAGACCCGACTCAGCCCCAGCATTTT.

This chain's CDR3 is CASRAYNEQFF. CDR3 nucleotide sequence: TGTGCCAGCAGGGCCTACAATGAGCAGTTCTTC. The chain links TRBV2 to TRBJ2-1; no clear D gene. The CDR3 spans 11 residues. CDR1 SNHLY and CDR2 FYNNEI come from the germline V gene. V lost 6 bases and J 2 bases, leaving 2 bases between the germline ends. The full variable domain, with the rest looked up from reference TRBV2 and TRBJ2-1, is EPEVTQTPSHQVTQMGQEVILRCVPISNHLYFYWYRQILGQKVEFLVSFYNNEISEKSEIFDDQFSVERPDGSNFTLKIRSTKLEDSAMYFCASRAYNEQFFGPGTRLTVL.

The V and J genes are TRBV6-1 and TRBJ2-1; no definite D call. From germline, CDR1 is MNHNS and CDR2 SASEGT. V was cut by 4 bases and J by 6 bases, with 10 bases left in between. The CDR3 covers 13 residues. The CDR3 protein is CASSGWLVNEQFF. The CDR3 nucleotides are TGTGCCAGCAGTGGGTGGCTTGTCAATGAGCAGTTCTTC.

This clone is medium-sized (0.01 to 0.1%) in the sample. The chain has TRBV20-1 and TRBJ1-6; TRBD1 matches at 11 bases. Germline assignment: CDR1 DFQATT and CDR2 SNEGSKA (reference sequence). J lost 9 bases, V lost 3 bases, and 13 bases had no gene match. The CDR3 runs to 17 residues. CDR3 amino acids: CSARVGTGGVSSSPLHF. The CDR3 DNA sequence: TGCAGTGCTAGGGTTGGGACAGGGGGAGTTAGTAGTTCACCCCTCCACTTT.

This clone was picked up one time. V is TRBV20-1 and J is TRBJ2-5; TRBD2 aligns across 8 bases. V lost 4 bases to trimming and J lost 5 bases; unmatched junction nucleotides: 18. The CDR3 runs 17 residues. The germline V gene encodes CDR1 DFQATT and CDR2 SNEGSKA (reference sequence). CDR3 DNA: TGCAGTGCTAAAAGGTTTCCCCTGGGACTAGAGGGCGAGACCCAGTACTTC. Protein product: CSAKRFPLGLEGETQYF.

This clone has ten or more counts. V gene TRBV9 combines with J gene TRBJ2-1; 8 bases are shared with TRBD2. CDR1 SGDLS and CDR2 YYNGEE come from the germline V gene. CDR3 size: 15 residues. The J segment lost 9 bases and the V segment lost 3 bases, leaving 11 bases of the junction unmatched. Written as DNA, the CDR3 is TGTGCCAGCAGCGCACGGAGCGGGAGCGAGGGTGAGCAGTTCTTC. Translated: CASSARSGSEGEQFF. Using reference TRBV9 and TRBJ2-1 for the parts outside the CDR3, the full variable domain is DSGVTQTPKHLITATGQRVTLRCSPRSGDLSVYWYQQSLDQGLQFLIQYYNGEERAKGNILERFSAQQFPDLHSELNLSSLELGDSALYFCASSARSGSEGEQFFGPGTRLTVL.

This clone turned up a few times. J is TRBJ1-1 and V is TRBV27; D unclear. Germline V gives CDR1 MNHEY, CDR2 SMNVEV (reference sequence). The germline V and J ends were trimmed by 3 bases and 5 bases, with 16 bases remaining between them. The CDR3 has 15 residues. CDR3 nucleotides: TGTGCCAGCAGTTTCGTTGGCGGCTTAAAGACTGAAGCTTTCTTT. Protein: CASSFVGGLKTEAFF.

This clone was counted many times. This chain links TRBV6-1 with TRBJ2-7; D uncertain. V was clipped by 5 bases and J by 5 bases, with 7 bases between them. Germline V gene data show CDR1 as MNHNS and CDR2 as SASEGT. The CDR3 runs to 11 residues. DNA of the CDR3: TGTGCCAGCAGTCACGCTAACGAGCAGTACTTC. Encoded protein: CASSHANEQYF.

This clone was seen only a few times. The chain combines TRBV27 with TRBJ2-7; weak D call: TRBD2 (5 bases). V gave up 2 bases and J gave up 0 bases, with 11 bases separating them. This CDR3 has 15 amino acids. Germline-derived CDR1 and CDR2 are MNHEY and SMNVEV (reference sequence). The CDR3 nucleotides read TGTGCCAGCAGTTTAACTGGACTGGCCTCCTACGAGCAGTACTTC. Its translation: CASSLTGLASYEQYF.

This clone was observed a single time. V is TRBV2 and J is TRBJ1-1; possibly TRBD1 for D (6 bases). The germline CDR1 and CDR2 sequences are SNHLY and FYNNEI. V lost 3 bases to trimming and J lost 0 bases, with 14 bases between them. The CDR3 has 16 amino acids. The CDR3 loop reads CASSDQGTGMNTEAFF. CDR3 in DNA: TGTGCCAGCAGTGATCAGGGGACGGGGATGAACACTGAAGCTTTCTTT.

The DNA for the CDR3 is TGTGCCAGCAGCTTAGACTCTAATTCCGAGCAGTACTTC. Protein sequence: CASSLDSNSEQYF. The V gene is TRBV11-2, the J gene TRBJ2-7; no reliable D call. The CDR3 sequence is 13 residues long. Germline-derived CDR1 and CDR2 are SGHAT and FQNNGV. V lost 0 bases to trimming and J lost 6 bases, with 9 bases between them.

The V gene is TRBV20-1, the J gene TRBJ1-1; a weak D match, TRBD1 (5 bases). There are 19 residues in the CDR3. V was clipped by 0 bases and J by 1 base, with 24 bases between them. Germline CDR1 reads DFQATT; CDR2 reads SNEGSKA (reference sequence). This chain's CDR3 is CSAREIRDRGRRPNTEAFF. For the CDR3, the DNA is TGCAGTGCTAGAGAGATCCGGGACCGGGGCCGACGGCCGAACACTGAAGCTTTCTTT.

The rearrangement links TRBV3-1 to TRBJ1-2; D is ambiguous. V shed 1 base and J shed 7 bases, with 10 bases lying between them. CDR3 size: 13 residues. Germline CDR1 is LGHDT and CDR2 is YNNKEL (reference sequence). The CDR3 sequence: CASSQGWMGGYTF. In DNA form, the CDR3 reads TGTGCCAGCAGCCAAGGTTGGATGGGTGGCTACACCTTC.

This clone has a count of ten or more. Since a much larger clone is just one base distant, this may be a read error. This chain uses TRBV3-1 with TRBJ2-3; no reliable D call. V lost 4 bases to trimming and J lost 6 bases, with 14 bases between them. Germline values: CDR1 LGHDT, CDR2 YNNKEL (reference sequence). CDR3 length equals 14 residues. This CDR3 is CASSRSRYWDTQYF. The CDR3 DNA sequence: TGTGCCAGCAGCCGGTCACGCTATTGGGATACGCAGTATTTT.

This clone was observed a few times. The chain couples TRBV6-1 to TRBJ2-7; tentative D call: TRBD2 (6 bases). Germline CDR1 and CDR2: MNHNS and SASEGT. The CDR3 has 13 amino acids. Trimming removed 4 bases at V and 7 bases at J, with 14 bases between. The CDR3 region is CASSVTGTSEQYF. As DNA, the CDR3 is TGTGCCAGCAGTGTCACCGGGACTTCTGAGCAGTACTTC.

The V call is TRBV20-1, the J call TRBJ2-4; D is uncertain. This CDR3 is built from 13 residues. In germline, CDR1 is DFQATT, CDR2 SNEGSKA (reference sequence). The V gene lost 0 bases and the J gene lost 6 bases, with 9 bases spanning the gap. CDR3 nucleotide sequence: TGCAGTGCTAGAGATCTTCAAGGAAACATTCAGTACTTC. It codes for CSARDLQGNIQYF.

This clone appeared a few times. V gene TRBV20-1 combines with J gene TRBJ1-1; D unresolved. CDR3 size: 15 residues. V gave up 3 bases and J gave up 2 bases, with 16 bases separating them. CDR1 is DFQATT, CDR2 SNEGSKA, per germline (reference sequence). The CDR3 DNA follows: TGCAGTGCTAGGACCCTGGACGGATTAAACACTGAAGCTTTCTTT. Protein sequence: CSARTLDGLNTEAFF.

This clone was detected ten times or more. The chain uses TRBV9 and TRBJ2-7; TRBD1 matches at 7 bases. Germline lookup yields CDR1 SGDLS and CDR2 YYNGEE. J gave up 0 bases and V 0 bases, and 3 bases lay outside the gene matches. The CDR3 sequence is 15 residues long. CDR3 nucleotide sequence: TGTGCCAGCAGCGTAGAGGGGGACAGCTCCTACGAGCAGTACTTC. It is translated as CASSVEGDSSYEQYF.

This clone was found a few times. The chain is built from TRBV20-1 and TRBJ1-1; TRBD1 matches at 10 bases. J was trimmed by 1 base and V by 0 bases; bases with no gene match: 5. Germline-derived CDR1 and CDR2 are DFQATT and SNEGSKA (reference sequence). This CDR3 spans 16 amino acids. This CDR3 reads CSARDLDRGTNTEAFF. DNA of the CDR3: TGCAGTGCTAGAGACTTGGACAGGGGGACGAACACTGAAGCTTTCTTT.

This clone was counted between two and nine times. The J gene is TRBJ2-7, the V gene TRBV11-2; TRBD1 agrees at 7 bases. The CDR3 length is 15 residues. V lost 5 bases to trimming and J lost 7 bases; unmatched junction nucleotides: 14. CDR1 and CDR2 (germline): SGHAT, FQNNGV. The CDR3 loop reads CASSPSPDRRIEQYF. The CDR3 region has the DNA TGTGCCAGCAGCCCTAGCCCGGACAGGCGTATTGAGCAGTACTTC.

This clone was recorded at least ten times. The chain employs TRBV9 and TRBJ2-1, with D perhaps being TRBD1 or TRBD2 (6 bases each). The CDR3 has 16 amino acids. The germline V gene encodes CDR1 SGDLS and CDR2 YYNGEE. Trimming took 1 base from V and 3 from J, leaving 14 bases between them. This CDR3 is CASSVRGDAGYNEQFF. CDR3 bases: TGTGCCAGCAGCGTAAGGGGGGACGCCGGCTACAATGAGCAGTTCTTC.

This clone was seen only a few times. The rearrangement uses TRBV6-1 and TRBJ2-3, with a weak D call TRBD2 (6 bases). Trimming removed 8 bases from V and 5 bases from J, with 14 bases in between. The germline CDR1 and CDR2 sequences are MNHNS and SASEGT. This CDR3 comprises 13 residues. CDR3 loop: CASHWAGGDTQYF. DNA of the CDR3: TGTGCCAGCCATTGGGCCGGGGGAGATACGCAGTATTTT.

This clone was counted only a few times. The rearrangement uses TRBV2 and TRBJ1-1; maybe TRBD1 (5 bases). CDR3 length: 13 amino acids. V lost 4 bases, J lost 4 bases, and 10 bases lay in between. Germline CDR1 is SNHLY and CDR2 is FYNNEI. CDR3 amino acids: CASSGGFGTEAFF. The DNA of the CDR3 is TGTGCCAGCAGTGGGGGGTTCGGCACTGAAGCTTTCTTT. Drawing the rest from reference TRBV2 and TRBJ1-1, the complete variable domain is EPEVTQTPSHQVTQMGQEVILRCVPISNHLYFYWYRQILGQKVEFLVSFYNNEISEKSEIFDDQFSVERPDGSNFTLKIRSTKLEDSAMYFCASSGGFGTEAFFGQGTRLTVV.